These 17 T cell receptor beta chains were all obtained from the same sample, sequenced in a study of CD8 T cells in Susac syndrome. cDNA came from roughly 0.47 to 1 ug RNA primed by random hexamers. TCRdb reprocessed the immunoSEQ multiplex PCR reads with MiXCR, giving one entry per CDR3 protein. This table has about 150,000 distinct CDR3 sequences, around 95% appearing once. Sequenced material: CD8+ T cells from PBMCs. Every receptor here comes from a human donor with multiple sclerosis.

The rearrangement links TRBV30 to TRBJ1-1, with 7 bases aligning to TRBD1. The CDR3 is made up of 13 amino acids. Germline lookup yields CDR1 GTSNPN and CDR2 SVGIG (reference sequence). J was trimmed by 2 bases and V by 5 bases; bases with no gene match: 5. The CDR3 nucleotides read TGTGCCTGGGCGACAGGGTCTAACACTGAAGCTTTCTTT. Protein product: CAWATGSNTEAFF.

This sequence joins TRBV13 and TRBJ2-7; D may be TRBD2 (6 bases). V gave up 9 bases and J gave up 2 bases, with 23 bases separating them. This CDR3 has 16 residues. CDR1 is PRHDT, CDR2 FYEKMQ, per germline (reference sequence). CDR3 nucleotides: TGTGCCAGTGCAATTCTGGGGGGAACTTCCACCTACGAGCAGTACTTC. Translation gives CASAILGGTSTYEQYF.

This sequence joins TRBV5-1 and TRBJ2-7; no firm D call. V was clipped by 0 bases and J by 3 bases, with 7 bases between them. The CDR3 is 13 amino acids. Germline V CDR1 and CDR2: SGHRS, YFSETQ. The CDR3 sequence is CASSLAWGYEQYV. The CDR3 coding sequence is TGCGCCAGCAGCTTGGCTTGGGGCTACGAGCAGTACGTC.

The chain carries TRBV13 and TRBJ2-1; TRBD2 matches 9 bases. The CDR3 length is 15 residues. Trimming took 1 base from V and 6 from J; bases not matched to a gene: 4. Germline lookup yields CDR1 PRHDT and CDR2 FYEKMQ (reference sequence). The CDR3 DNA reads TGTGCCAGCAGCTTAGAGACTAGCGGCAGCAATGAGCAGTTCTTC. Encoded protein: CASSLETSGSNEQFF.

This chain links TRBV29-1 with TRBJ2-3; 11 nucleotides agree with TRBD2. CDR1 and CDR2 from the germline V gene are SQVTM and ANQGSEA. The CDR3 is made up of 16 amino acids. Trimming took 3 bases from V and 3 from J; bases not matched to a gene: 8. The CDR3 protein is CSVEEVAGGITDTQYF. In DNA form, the CDR3 reads TGCAGCGTTGAGGAGGTAGCGGGGGGGATAACAGATACGCAGTATTTT.

The chain links TRBV2 to TRBJ2-7; 9 bases line up with TRBD1. Germline CDR1 reads SNHLY; CDR2 reads FYNNEI. This CDR3 has 14 residues. J lost 3 bases, V lost 6 bases, and 6 bases had no gene match. CDR3 sequence (DNA): TGTGCCAGCAGCGTGAGGGGACAGGGCTACGAGCAGTACGTC. It is translated as CASSVRGQGYEQYV.

The CDR3 loop is CASRSTGELFF. The DNA for the CDR3 is TGTGCCAGCAGATCCACCGGGGAGCTGTTTTTT. The chain carries TRBV4-2 and TRBJ2-2; D gene unclear. Germline lookup yields CDR1 LGHNA and CDR2 YNFKEQ. The ends were cut back, 6 bases at V and 4 bases at J, with 3 bases in the middle. The CDR3 is 11 amino acids.

The chain is built from TRBV29-1 and TRBJ1-5; no reliable D call. Germline loops: CDR1 SQVTM, CDR2 ANQGSEA. The CDR3 is made up of 14 amino acids. Trimming left V 6 bases short and J 0 bases short, with 12 bases between. The CDR3 nucleotides are TGCAGCGTCTCTTCGACGGATAGCAATCAGCCCCAGCATTTT. Translating gives CSVSSTDSNQPQHF.

V usage is TRBV9 and J usage is TRBJ2-1, with 10 positions matching TRBD2. Losses at the gene ends were 0 bases for V and 5 bases for J; bases not matched to a gene: 2. CDR1 and CDR2 from the germline V gene are SGDLS and YYNGEE. CDR3 size: 15 residues. The CDR3 loop reads CASSVVLAGNNEQFF. CDR3 nucleotide sequence: TGTGCCAGCAGCGTAGTACTAGCGGGGAACAATGAGCAGTTCTTC.

This clonotype appeared once. The chain combines TRBV7-8 with TRBJ1-2, with a possible D match to TRBD1 (6 bases). Germline assignment: CDR1 SGHVS and CDR2 FQNEAQ. There are 14 residues in the CDR3. V lost 5 bases and J lost 4, with 14 bases in between. As DNA, the CDR3 is TGTGCCAGCAGCCCGAACAGGGAGAGCTATGGCTACACCTTC. The encoded protein is CASSPNRESYGYTF.

This clonotype showed up just a few times. The chain employs TRBV12-3 or TRBV12-4 and TRBJ2-1, with D uncertain. The CDR3 is made up of 11 amino acids. The germline V and J ends were trimmed by 5 bases and 6 bases, with 5 bases remaining between them. This chain's CDR3 is CASSPGNEQFF. Written as DNA, the CDR3 is TGTGCCAGCAGTCCCGGCAATGAGCAGTTCTTC.

The J gene is TRBJ2-7, the V gene TRBV20-1; D is perhaps TRBD1 or TRBD2 (5 bases each). Germline-derived CDR1 and CDR2 are DFQATT and SNEGSKA (reference sequence). Trimming removed 0 bases at V and 0 bases at J, with 12 bases between. The CDR3 is made up of 15 amino acids. The chain's CDR3 is CSARDLGDSSYEQYF. The CDR3 region has the DNA TGCAGTGCTAGAGATCTGGGGGATAGCTCCTACGAGCAGTACTTC.

This chain connects TRBV15 to TRBJ2-5; D perhaps matches TRBD1 (5 bases). V lost 5 bases to trimming and J lost 5 bases, with 15 bases between them. The CDR3 runs to 14 residues. The V gene's germline CDR1 is LNHNV and CDR2 YYDKDF (reference sequence). The CDR3 here is CATSLRAEQETQYF. The CDR3 DNA reads TGTGCCACCAGCCTCAGGGCAGAGCAGGAGACCCAGTACTTC.

This clonotype appeared once. The chain has TRBV25-1 and TRBJ1-1; D unclear. The CDR3 runs 11 residues. The V gene's germline CDR1 is MGHDK and CDR2 SYGVNS. With 3 bases removed from V and 11 bases from J, the gap between germline ends came to 10 bases. Written as DNA, the CDR3 is TGTGCCAGCAGTGATCCCCAGTATGCTTTCTTT. Protein: CASSDPQYAFF.

This chain links TRBV6-5 with TRBJ1-2, with 7 bases fitting TRBD1. The CDR3 is 13 amino acids. Germline loops: CDR1 MNHEY, CDR2 SVGAGI. With 5 bases clipped from V and 5 bases from J, the junction kept 5 bases outside the gene matches. CDR3 nucleotide sequence: TGTGCCAGCAGTGGACAGGCGGCTTATGGCTACACCTTC. Residues: CASSGQAAYGYTF.

V and J are TRBV12-3 or TRBV12-4 and TRBJ2-7; D ambiguous. The CDR3 consists of 13 residues. V gave up 6 bases and J gave up 0 bases, with 9 bases separating them. Here the CDR3 DNA reads TGTGCCAGCAGCTGGTCCCCCTCCTACGAGCAGTACTTC. This gives the protein CASSWSPSYEQYF.

The chain combines TRBV9 with TRBJ2-7; D gene ambiguous. V lost 2 bases, J lost 6 bases, and 9 bases lay in between. The CDR3 spans 12 residues. CDR1 and CDR2 from the germline V gene are SGDLS and YYNGEE. The CDR3 nucleotides are TGTGCCAGCAGCGTCGAGTTCGGCGAGCAGTACTTC. It codes for CASSVEFGEQYF. The full variable domain, its missing parts supplied by reference TRBV9 and TRBJ2-7, is DSGVTQTPKHLITATGQRVTLRCSPRSGDLSVYWYQQSLDQGLQFLIQYYNGEERAKGNILERFSAQQFPDLHSELNLSSLELGDSALYFCASSVEFGEQYFGPGTRLTVT.